This TCR beta chain came from a study of T cell responses to AZD1222 COVID-19 vaccine. Overall study results and limits: Spike-specific TCR breadth and depth grew following two AZD1222 doses. A mostly white British donor set with more females was recruited, and clonal diversity was possibly underestimated. A reported finding is that nearly half of spike-specific TCRs target unmutated variant regions. Dominant at 160-218 and 743-854, vaccine-associated CD4 TCRs also spanned spike.

This CDR3 comprises 15 residues. CDR1 LGHDT and CDR2 YNNKEL come from the germline V gene (reference sequence). Trimming removed 0 bases at V and 0 bases at J, with 9 bases between. Comments on this clone: Its target is not known.

Sequencing used immunoSEQ multiplex PCR; TCRdb keeps in-frame clones, though not all of them. The table has 100,000 or so clones, more than 70% seen once. This clonotype was sampled from an adult in good health. The sequences come from peripheral blood, collected on day 0 of AZD1222 vaccination. The gene calls are TRBV3-1 (or the pseudogene TRBV3-2) and TRBJ2-7; D may be TRBD1 or TRBD2 (5 bases each). The CDR3 DNA sequence: TGTGCCAGCAGCCAAGAGGCAGGGACCTCCTACGAGCAGTACTTC. It encodes CASSQEAGTSYEQYF.